This T cell receptor (beta chain) was observed in a study of Ad26.COV2.S vaccination and SARS-CoV-2 variants. This clone has ten or more counts. Its antigen is as yet unknown. Study outcomes and limitations: The TCR-based breadth and depth measures might underestimate overall T cell responses.

CDR1 is SGHNT, CDR2 YENEEA, per germline. V was pared by 0 bases and J by 0 bases, with 11 bases between. CDR3 length equals 17 residues. The data were produced by immunoSEQ multiplex PCR, yet TCRdb's version contains in-frame clones alone and is incomplete. Of approximately 250,000 clones detected, around nine tenths appear once; the ten largest clones hold about 2.7%. Treatment reported: over 15 received Ad26.COV2.S at low or high dose, single or two shots; about 5 received placebo; per-sample allocation not given. It was on day 63 after the first vaccine or placebo injection that samples were taken. A Boston adult aged 18-55 years was the donor.

V usage is TRBV11-3 and J usage is TRBJ2-2; D is ambiguous. This specimen consisted of peripheral blood, obtained in a trial of Ad26.COV2.S vaccine versus placebo. This TCR was recovered from a person aged 18-65 years who received the Ad26.COV2.S COVID-19 vaccine or a placebo. This CDR3 is CASSLDGAQANTGELFF. The CDR3 coding sequence is TGTGCCAGCAGCTTAGATGGAGCGCAAGCGAACACCGGGGAGCTGTTTTTT.